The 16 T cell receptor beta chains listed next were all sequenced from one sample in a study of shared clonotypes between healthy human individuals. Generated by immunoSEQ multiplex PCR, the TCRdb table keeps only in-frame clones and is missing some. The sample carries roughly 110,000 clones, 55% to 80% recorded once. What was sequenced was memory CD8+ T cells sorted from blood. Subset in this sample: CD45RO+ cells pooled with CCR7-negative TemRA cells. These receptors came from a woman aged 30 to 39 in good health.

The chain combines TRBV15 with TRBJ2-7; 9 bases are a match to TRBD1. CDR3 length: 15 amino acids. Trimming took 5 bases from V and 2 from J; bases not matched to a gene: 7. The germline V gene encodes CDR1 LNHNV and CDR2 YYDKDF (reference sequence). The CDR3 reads CATSGAGQGAYEQYF. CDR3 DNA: TGTGCCACCAGCGGAGCGGGACAGGGAGCCTACGAGCAGTACTTC.

The CDR3 DNA reads as TGTGCCAGCAGCTTGGTTGGGGCTAGCACAGATACGCAGTATTTT. It yields the protein CASSLVGASTDTQYF. The chain combines TRBV7-3 with TRBJ2-3, with D possibly matching TRBD1 (5 bases). Trimming stripped 3 bases from V and 0 bases from J, with 10 bases between. Germline V lookup: CDR1 SGHTA, CDR2 FQGTGA. This CDR3 has 15 residues. The full variable domain, with the rest looked up from reference TRBV7-3 and TRBJ2-3, is GAGVSQTPSNKVTEKGKYVELRCDPISGHTALYWYRQSLGQGPEFLIYFQGTGAADDSGLPNDRFFAVRPEGSVSTLKIQRTERGDSAVYLCASSLVGASTDTQYFGPGTRLTVL.

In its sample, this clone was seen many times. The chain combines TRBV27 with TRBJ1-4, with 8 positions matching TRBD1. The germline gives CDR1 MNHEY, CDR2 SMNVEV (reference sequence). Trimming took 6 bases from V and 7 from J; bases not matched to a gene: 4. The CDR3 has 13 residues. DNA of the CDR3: TGTGCCAGCAGGACAGGGGAGGTTGAAAAACTGTTTTTT. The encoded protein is CASRTGEVEKLFF.

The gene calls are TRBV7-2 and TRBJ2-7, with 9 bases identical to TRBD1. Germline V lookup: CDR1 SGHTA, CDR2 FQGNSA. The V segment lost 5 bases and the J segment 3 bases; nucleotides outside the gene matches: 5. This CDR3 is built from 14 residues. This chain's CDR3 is CASSRTGEGYEQYF. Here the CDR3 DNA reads TGTGCCAGCAGCCGGACAGGGGAGGGCTACGAGCAGTACTTC. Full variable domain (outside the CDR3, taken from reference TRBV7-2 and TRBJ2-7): GAGVSQSPSNKVTEKGKDVELRCDPISGHTALYWYRQSLGQGLEFLIYFQGNSAPDKSGLPSDRFSAERTGGSVSTLTIQRTQQEDSAVYLCASSRTGEGYEQYFGPGTRLTVT.

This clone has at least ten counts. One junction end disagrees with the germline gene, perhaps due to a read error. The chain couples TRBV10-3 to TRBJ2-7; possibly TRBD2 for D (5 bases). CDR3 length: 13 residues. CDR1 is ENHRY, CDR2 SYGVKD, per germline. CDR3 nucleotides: TGTGCCAGCAGTTCCGGACTTCTCGGGGAGCAGTACTTC. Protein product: CASSSGLLGEQYF.

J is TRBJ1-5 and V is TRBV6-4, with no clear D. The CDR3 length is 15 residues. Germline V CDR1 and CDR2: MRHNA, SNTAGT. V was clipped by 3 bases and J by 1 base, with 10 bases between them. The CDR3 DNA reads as TGTGCCAGCAGTGAGGAAGGCGGCAGCAATCAGCCCCAGCATTTT. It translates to CASSEEGGSNQPQHF.

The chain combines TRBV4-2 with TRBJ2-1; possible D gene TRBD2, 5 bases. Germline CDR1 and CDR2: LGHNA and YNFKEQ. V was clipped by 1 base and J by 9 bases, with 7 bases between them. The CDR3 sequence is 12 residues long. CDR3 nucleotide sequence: TGTGCCAGCAGCCAAGTAGCGAGTGAGCAGTTCTTC. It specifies CASSQVASEQFF.

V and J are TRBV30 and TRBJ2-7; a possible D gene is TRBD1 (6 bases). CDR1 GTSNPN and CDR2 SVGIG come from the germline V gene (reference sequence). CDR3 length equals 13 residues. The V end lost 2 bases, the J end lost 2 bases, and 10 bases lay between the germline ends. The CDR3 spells CAWSPWTAYEQYF. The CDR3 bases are TGTGCCTGGAGTCCTTGGACAGCCTACGAGCAGTACTTC. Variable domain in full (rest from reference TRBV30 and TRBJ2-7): SQTIHQWPATLVQPVGSPLSLECTVEGTSNPNLYWYRQAAGRGLQLLFYSVGIGQISSEVPQNLSASRPQDRQFILSSKKLLLSDSGFYLCAWSPWTAYEQYFGPGTRLTVT.

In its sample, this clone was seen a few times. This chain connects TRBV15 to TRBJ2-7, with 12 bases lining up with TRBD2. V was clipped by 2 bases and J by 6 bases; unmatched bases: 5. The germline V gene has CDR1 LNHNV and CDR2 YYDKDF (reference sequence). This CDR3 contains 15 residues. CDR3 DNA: TGTGCCACCAGCAGAAGGACTAGCGGGATCTTCGAGCAGTACTTC. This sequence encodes CATSRRTSGIFEQYF.

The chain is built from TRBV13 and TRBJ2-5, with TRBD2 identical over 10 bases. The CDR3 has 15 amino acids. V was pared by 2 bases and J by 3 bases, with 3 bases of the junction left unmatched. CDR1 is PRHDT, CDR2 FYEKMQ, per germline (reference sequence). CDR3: CASSLRLAGEETQYF. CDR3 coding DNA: TGTGCCAGCAGCTTACGGCTAGCGGGAGAAGAGACCCAGTACTTC.

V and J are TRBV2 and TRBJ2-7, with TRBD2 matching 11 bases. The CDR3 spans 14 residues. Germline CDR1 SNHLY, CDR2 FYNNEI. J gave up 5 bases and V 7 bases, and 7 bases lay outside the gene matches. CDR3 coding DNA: TGTGCCAGCATTGGGACTAGCGGCCTCCACGAGCAGTACTTC. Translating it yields CASIGTSGLHEQYF.

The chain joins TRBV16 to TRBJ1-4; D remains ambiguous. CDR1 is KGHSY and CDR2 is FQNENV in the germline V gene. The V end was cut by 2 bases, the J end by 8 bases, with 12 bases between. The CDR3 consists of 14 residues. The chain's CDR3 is CASSQGGGGEKLFF. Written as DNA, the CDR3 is TGTGCCAGCAGCCAAGGAGGAGGAGGAGAAAAACTGTTTTTT.

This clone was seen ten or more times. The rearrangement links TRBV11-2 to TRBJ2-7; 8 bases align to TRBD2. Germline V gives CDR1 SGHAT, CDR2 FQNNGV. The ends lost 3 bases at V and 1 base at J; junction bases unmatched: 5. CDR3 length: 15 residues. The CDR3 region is CASSFRVAGSYEQYF. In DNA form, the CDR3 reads TGTGCCAGCAGCTTTCGGGTAGCGGGGTCCTACGAGCAGTACTTC.

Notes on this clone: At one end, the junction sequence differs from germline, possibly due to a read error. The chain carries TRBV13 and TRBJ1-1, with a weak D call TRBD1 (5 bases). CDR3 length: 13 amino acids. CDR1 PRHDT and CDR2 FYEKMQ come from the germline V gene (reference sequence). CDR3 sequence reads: CASSSEGPGSVIF. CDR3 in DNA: TGTGCCAGCAGCTCCGAGGGGCCAGGGTCGGTAATCTTT.

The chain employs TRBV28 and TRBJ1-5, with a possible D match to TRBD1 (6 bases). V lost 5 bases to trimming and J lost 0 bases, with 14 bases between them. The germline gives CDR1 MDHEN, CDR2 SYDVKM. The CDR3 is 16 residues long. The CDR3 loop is CASSPRTDSSNQPQHF. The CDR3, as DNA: TGTGCCAGCAGTCCCCGGACAGATTCTAGCAATCAGCCCCAGCATTTT.

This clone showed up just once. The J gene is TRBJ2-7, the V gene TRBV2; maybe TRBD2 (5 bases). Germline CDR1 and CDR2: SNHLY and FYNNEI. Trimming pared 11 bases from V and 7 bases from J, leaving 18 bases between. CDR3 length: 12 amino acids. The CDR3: CAGKTPTGEQYF. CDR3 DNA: TGTGCCGGTAAGACACCGACGGGGGAGCAGTACTTC.